The 26 T cell receptor beta chains below come from one sample, sequenced in a study of breast tumors, draining lymph nodes, adjacent tissues. Axillary draining lymph nodes of breast cancer patients supplied the node samples. One entry per CDR3 protein, called by TCRdb with MiXCR from the multiplex PCR reads. The repertoire includes about 150,000 distinct CDR3 sequences, 30% to 35% of them detected once, and roughly 2.3% sits in the top ten. Input material: axillary lymph node tissue. Every receptor here comes from a female donor with breast cancer. Some clones in this sample may be carry-over from other donors' samples.

The J gene is TRBJ2-5, the V gene TRBV11-3, with D tentatively TRBD2 (6 bases). V was clipped by 5 bases and J by 4 bases, with 14 bases between them. The CDR3 loop spans 14 amino acids. Germline V gene data show CDR1 as SGHNT and CDR2 as YENEEA. The chain's CDR3 is CASSDRGSAETQYF. The CDR3, as DNA: TGTGCCAGCAGCGATCGGGGGAGCGCAGAGACCCAGTACTTC.

Details on this clonotype: A read error may be the cause here, since a much bigger clone is one base away. This sequence joins TRBV6-6 and TRBJ2-6, with D uncertain. The CDR3 spans 17 residues. From germline, CDR1 is MNHNY and CDR2 SVGAGI (reference sequence). V lost 4 bases and J lost 1, with 14 bases in between. The CDR3 region has the DNA TGTGCCAGCAGTTCCTCCCTTCGCCTATCTGGGGCCAACGTCCTGACTTTC. Translating gives CASSSSLRLSGANVLTF.

Ten or more counts support this clonotype. This chain joins TRBV7-2 and TRBJ2-2; D gene ambiguous. The CDR3 has 12 amino acids. The V end lost 1 base, the J end lost 5 bases, and 2 bases lay between the germline ends. The V gene's germline CDR1 is SGHTA and CDR2 FQGNSA. The DNA of the CDR3 is TGTGCCAGCAGCTTAGGGACCGGGGAGCTGTTTTTT. It specifies CASSLGTGELFF.

Worth noting for this clonotype: It may be a read error: a sequence one base away is much more abundant. The chain links TRBV20-1 to TRBJ2-1; the D call may be TRBD1 or TRBD2 (6 bases each). The CDR3 is made up of 14 amino acids. Germline values: CDR1 DFQATT, CDR2 SNEGSKA (reference sequence). The CDR3 sequence is CSGDGGLSYTEQFF. For the CDR3, the DNA is TGCAGTGGGGACGGGGGCCTTTCCTACACTGAGCAGTTCTTC.

The rearrangement uses TRBV20-1 and TRBJ1-2; D gene ambiguous. V was shortened by 3 bases and J by 7 bases, with 15 bases between the two germline ends. This CDR3 spans 13 amino acids. Germline lookup yields CDR1 DFQATT and CDR2 SNEGSKA (reference sequence). The CDR3 spells CSARVVTSLGYTF. The CDR3 DNA is TGCAGTGCTAGGGTGGTCACATCTCTTGGCTACACCTTC.

This chain joins TRBV11-1 and TRBJ2-3; the match to TRBD2 covers 8 bases. Germline V gene sequence: CDR1 SGHAT, CDR2 FQDESV (reference sequence). The CDR3 extends over 15 amino acids. With 5 bases clipped from V and 11 bases from J, the junction kept 15 bases outside the gene matches. Here the CDR3 reads CASSTGLVSYNEQYF. CDR3 bases: TGTGCCAGCAGCACGGGACTAGTTTCCTACAATGAGCAGTATTTT. The full variable domain, completed using reference TRBV11-1 and TRBJ2-3, is EAEVAQSPRYKITEKSQAVAFWCDPISGHATLYWYRQILGQGPELLVQFQDESVVDDSQLPKDRFSAERLKGVDSTLKIQPAELGDSAMYLCASSTGLVSYNEQYFGPGTRLTVL.

In this sample, this clonotype turned up many times. The chain uses TRBV20-1 and TRBJ1-1; no firm D call. V lost 0 bases to trimming and J lost 11 bases, with 10 bases between them. The CDR3 sequence is 11 residues long. Germline CDR1 DFQATT, CDR2 SNEGSKA (reference sequence). The CDR3 reads CSARDVVVAFF. In nucleotides, the CDR3 is TGCAGTGCTAGAGATGTTGTGGTCGCTTTCTTT.

The CDR3 sequence is CASSHRQGAHYEHF. The CDR3, as DNA: TGTGCCAGCAGCCACCGACAGGGGGCTCACTACGAGCATTTT. The chain links TRBV7-2 to TRBJ1-5; 10 nucleotides match TRBD1. The germline V gene encodes CDR1 SGHTA and CDR2 FQGNSA. V lost 5 bases and J lost 14; bases outside the gene matches: 12. This CDR3 is built from 14 residues.

In its sample, this clonotype was seen many times. The CDR3 DNA is TGTGCCAGCAGTCCTCGGACAGGCACCGGGGAGCTGTTTTTT. Translation: CASSPRTGTGELFF. The chain recombines TRBV12-3 or TRBV12-4 with TRBJ2-2; 7 positions match TRBD1. After removal of 5 bases from V and 4 bases from J, the junction contained 4 bases not matched to a gene. There are 14 residues in the CDR3.

This clonotype was seen only a few times. The rearrangement joins TRBV14 to TRBJ1-1, with D possibly being TRBD1 (5 bases). Per germline, CDR1 SGHDN and CDR2 FVKESK. The V end lost 4 bases, the J end lost 6 bases, and 12 bases lay between the germline ends. There are 13 residues in the CDR3. The CDR3 coding sequence is TGTGCCAGCAGCCCCCAGGGTAGGGCTGAAGCTTTCTTT. Residues: CASSPQGRAEAFF.

This clonotype was detected ten times or more. The gene calls are TRBV10-3 and TRBJ2-5; 12 bases line up with TRBD1. This CDR3 is built from 15 residues. Germline-derived CDR1 and CDR2 are ENHRY and SYGVKD. The trim removed 6 bases at V and 5 bases at J, leaving 7 bases unmatched. CDR3 coding DNA: TGTGCCATCAGGGGGACAGGGGGCCCCGGGGAGACCCAGTACTTC. It codes for CAIRGTGGPGETQYF.

This clonotype appeared a few times. With a much larger clone just one base away, this may be a read error. The genes are TRBV5-5 and TRBJ2-5; D call uncertain. Between the trimmed V and J ends, which lost 0 bases and 3 bases, there was a span of 9 bases. CDR1 and CDR2 (germline): SGHKS, YYEKEE (reference sequence). The CDR3 has 14 residues. This CDR3 is CASSLAVTEETQYF. The CDR3 DNA follows: TGTGCCAGCAGCTTGGCCGTCACGGAAGAGACCCAGTACTTC. Full variable domain (remainder filled in from reference TRBV5-5 and TRBJ2-5): DAGVTQSPTHLIKTRGQQVTLRCSPISGHKSVSWYQQVLGQGPQFIFQYYEKEERGRGNFPDRFSARQFPNYSSELNVNALLLGDSALYLCASSLAVTEETQYFGPGTRLLVL.

This clonotype was recorded many times. This chain uses TRBV20-1 with TRBJ2-7; D is possibly TRBD2 (5 bases). From germline, CDR1 is DFQATT and CDR2 SNEGSKA (reference sequence). V was shortened by 6 bases and J by 6 bases, with 12 bases between the two germline ends. The CDR3 has 11 amino acids. In nucleotides, the CDR3 is TGCAGTGCGGAACGGGGTTCCGAGCAGTACTTC. As protein: CSAERGSEQYF.

This clonotype has a count of ten or more. CDR3 sequence reads: CASRRGDSDNSPLHF. In nucleotides, the CDR3 is TGTGCCAGCAGGCGTGGGGACAGCGATAATTCACCCCTCCACTTT. The chain is built from TRBV6-6 and TRBJ1-6; 7 bases are shared with TRBD1. Per germline, CDR1 MNHNY and CDR2 SVGAGI (reference sequence). J was trimmed by 5 bases and V by 6 bases; bases with no gene match: 7. The CDR3 is 15 amino acids.

This clonotype was counted ten times or more. V gene TRBV19 combines with J gene TRBJ1-2, with D tentatively TRBD1 (5 bases). The germline V and J ends were trimmed by 4 bases and 0 bases, with 18 bases remaining between them. The V gene's germline CDR1 is LNHDA and CDR2 SQIVND (reference sequence). The CDR3 is made up of 17 amino acids. The CDR3, as DNA: TGTGCCAGTAGTACCCCCTACGGACAAGAAGCTAACTATGGCTACACCTTC. Translating it yields CASSTPYGQEANYGYTF.

This clonotype has just a few counts. The chain uses TRBV24-1 and TRBJ1-1; D call uncertain. The length of the CDR3 is 12 residues. V was cut by 4 bases and J by 2 bases, with 4 bases left in between. Germline-derived CDR1 and CDR2 are KGHDR and SFDVKD. DNA of the CDR3: TGTGCCACCAGTGACCCAAACACTGAAGCTTTCTTT. This translates into CATSDPNTEAFF.

This chain joins TRBV20-1 and TRBJ2-1; 13 bases align to TRBD2. Trimming removed 6 bases from V and 1 base from J; junction bases left unmatched: 6. The length of the CDR3 is 16 residues. The germline gives CDR1 DFQATT, CDR2 SNEGSKA (reference sequence). The CDR3 protein is CSAPETSGRSYNEQFF. The CDR3 region has the DNA TGCAGTGCCCCGGAGACTAGCGGGAGGTCCTACAATGAGCAGTTCTTC.

This clonotype occurred once. This chain joins TRBV20-1 and TRBJ2-6; no definite D call. The V gene's germline CDR1 is DFQATT and CDR2 SNEGSKA (reference sequence). V shed 1 base and J shed 3 bases, with 4 bases lying between them. The CDR3 has 13 amino acids. The chain's CDR3 is CSARGGGANVLTF. The CDR3 coding sequence is TGCAGTGCTAGAGGGGGTGGGGCCAACGTCCTGACTTTC.

This clonotype has more than one count but fewer than ten. This could be a read error, since a much larger clone is one nucleotide away. The chain has TRBV6-6 and TRBJ2-3; the match to TRBD2 covers 12 bases. CDR3 length: 16 residues. V trimming: 5 bases; J trimming: 4 bases; junction bases outside the gene matches: 7. The V gene's germline CDR1 is MNHNY and CDR2 SVGAGI (reference sequence). The CDR3 DNA follows: TGTGCCAGCAGTCATCCGACTAGCGGGGGAGCAGATACGCAGTATTTT. Its protein product is CASSHPTSGGADTQYF.

Details on this clonotype: The junction departs from the called germline gene at one end, perhaps through a read error. The gene calls are TRBV7-3 and TRBJ1-2; D ambiguous. The CDR3 runs to 15 residues. The germline CDR1 and CDR2 sequences are SGHTA and FQGTGA. CDR3 DNA sequence: TGTGCCAGCAGCTTAGGGCAGCTTTCTAACTATGGCCACCCCTTC. This sequence encodes CASSLGQLSNYGHPF.

In the case of this clonotype: A read error is possible here, since a much larger clone lies one base away. The rearrangement uses TRBV18 and TRBJ1-5, with 12 positions matching TRBD1. The CDR3 has 16 amino acids. Germline lookup yields CDR1 KGHSH and CDR2 LQKENI. CDR3 amino acids: CASPPGTGGLGQPQHF. The DNA of the CDR3 is TGTGCCAGCCCACCCGGGACAGGGGGCTTGGGTCAGCCCCAGCATTTT.

This clonotype was seen many times. The chain couples TRBV11-2 to TRBJ1-4; D unclear. V shed 4 bases and J shed 3 bases, with 3 bases lying between them. The CDR3 sequence is 12 residues long. Germline V CDR1 and CDR2: SGHAT, FQNNGV. CDR3 DNA sequence: TGTGCCAGCAGCTCCCCTAATGAAAAACTGTTTTTT. This encodes CASSSPNEKLFF.

This clonotype was detected many times. The genes are TRBV7-2 and TRBJ2-3; D gene ambiguous. The V end was cut by 7 bases, the J end by 2 bases, with 10 bases between. Germline V gene data show CDR1 as SGHTA and CDR2 as FQGNSA. This CDR3 region has 13 residues. In nucleotides, the CDR3 is TGTGCCAGCAACGGGTTTAACACAGATACGCAGTATTTT. As protein: CASNGFNTDTQYF.

About this clonotype itself: A read error may be the cause here, since a much bigger clone is one base away. V and J are TRBV6-5 and TRBJ2-5, with 7 positions matching TRBD2. In germline, CDR1 is MNHEY, CDR2 SVGAGI. This CDR3 is built from 15 residues. The J segment lost 2 bases and the V segment lost 11 bases, leaving 14 bases of the junction unmatched. The CDR3 is CARIFGGGVQETQYF. CDR3 DNA: TGTGCCCGCATTTTTGGCGGGGGAGTTCAAGAGACCCAGTACTTC.

Points on this clonotype: One end of the junction is discordant with germline, which a read error may explain. The chain links TRBV5-1 to TRBJ2-5, with 7 bases fitting TRBD2. The CDR3 loop spans 15 amino acids. Looked up from germline, CDR1 is SGHRS and CDR2 is YFSETQ. The CDR3 nucleotides read TGCGCCAGCAGCTTCGAGCGGGGCGACCACGAGACCCAGTACTTC. Translating gives CASSFERGDHETQYF.

In this sample, this clonotype turned up a few times. V usage is TRBV7-2 and J usage is TRBJ1-1; tentatively, D is TRBD1 (6 bases). V was shortened by 5 bases and J by 1 base, with 11 bases between the two germline ends. Germline V gives CDR1 SGHTA, CDR2 FQGNSA. The length of the CDR3 is 14 residues. The CDR3 DNA follows: TGTGCCAGCAGCCGCAGGGGTGGGAACACTGAAGCTTTCTTT. Protein product: CASSRRGGNTEAFF. The full variable domain, completed using reference TRBV7-2 and TRBJ1-1, is GAGVSQSPSNKVTEKGKDVELRCDPISGHTALYWYRQSLGQGLEFLIYFQGNSAPDKSGLPSDRFSAERTGGSVSTLTIQRTQQEDSAVYLCASSRRGGNTEAFFGQGTRLTVV.